This T cell receptor beta chain was identified during a study of T cells in Graves' hyperthyroidism and ophthalmopathy. Whole-study context: The blood sample was taken at first diagnosis, before treatment began. Points from the study as a whole: Most thyroid clonotypes expanded above 0.001 were also detected in blood.

Aged 18 to 65, the patients had hyperthyroidism that was newly diagnosed and had lasted under 2 months. The study left out patients who had uncontrolled infection, other autoimmune disease, pregnancy or lactation. This clonotype was seen at least ten times. Its specificity is unknown. There were TCR beta CDR3 regions amplified from RNA transcripts. TCR CDR3 regions were first amplified by RT-PCR with HTBI primers. TCRdb re-called the multiplex PCR reads with MiXCR, one entry per CDR3 protein. This sample has around 99,000 distinct CDR3 sequences, with around a sixth found just once. Sequenced sample: blood. The sequence was obtained from a woman aged 45-65 years with Graves' hyperthyroidism.

As DNA, the CDR3 is TGTGCCAGCAGCTTACAGGGATGGGAGACCCAGTACTTC. It codes for CASSLQGWETQYF. The chain couples TRBV11-2 to TRBJ2-5, with D perhaps TRBD1 (5 bases). This CDR3 is built from 13 residues. CDR1 is SGHAT, CDR2 FQNNGV, per germline. V lost 2 bases and J lost 5, with 9 bases in between.